This entry concerns a single T cell receptor beta chain. The CDR3 runs to 16 residues. Between the trimmed V and J ends, which lost 2 bases and 0 bases, there was a span of 12 bases. From germline, CDR1 is MNHEY and CDR2 SVGAGI. An input of roughly 0.45 to 1 ug of RNA was subjected to reverse transcription using random hexamers. Multiplex immunoSEQ PCR targeted 54 Vbeta and 13 Jbeta TCR beta segments. TCRdb independently ran MiXCR on the immunoSEQ multiplex PCR reads; one entry per CDR3 protein. The table lists 400,000 to 550,000 distinct CDR3 sequences, more than 70% of them singletons. TCR beta from blood CD8+ and CD4+ T cells was sequenced. Treatment-naive patients with stable or active relapsing-remitting disease served as multiple sclerosis controls. This sample stems from a study of CD8 T cells in Susac syndrome.

The chain employs TRBV6-5 and TRBJ2-3; no firm D call. The sequence was collected from a human donor with multiple sclerosis. The material sequenced was CD8+ T cells from PBMCs. DNA for the CDR3: TGTGCCAGCAGTTACGAGTCGGTGTCTAGCACAGATACGCAGTATTTT. It is translated as CASSYESVSSTDTQYF.